These T cell receptor beta chains were read from a single sample in a study of T cell responses to AZD1222 COVID-19 vaccine. Sequencing was performed with immunoSEQ multiplex PCR; in TCRdb, only in-frame clones are kept and a portion is missing. The data contain about 70,000 clones, around 90% of them seen just once; the ten biggest clones take up roughly 5.1%. Source: peripheral blood, taken on day 0 of MenACWY control vaccination. The source of these receptors is an adult in good health. The CDR3 runs from the conserved cysteine through the conserved F or W. A D gene is named only where the DNA matches it firmly. The size entry is marked missing in some rows and otherwise reads once, few, many or a size class.

clone_size | j_call | d_call | v_call | cdr3_aa | cdr3_nt
. | TRBJ1-6 | . | TRBV29-1 | CSVETIVNSPLHF | TGCAGCGTTGAGACTATAGTTAATTCACCCCTCCACTTT
. | TRBJ2-7 | . | TRBV7-8 | CASSPGRAGSSYEQYF | TGTGCCAGCAGCCCGGGTCGGGCGGGGAGCTCCTACGAGCAGTACTTC
few | TRBJ1-1 | TRBD1 | TRBV29-1 | CSVRGTGLSTEAFF | TGCAGCGTAAGGGGGACAGGGCTATCGACTGAAGCTTTCTTT
. | TRBJ1-5 | TRBD1 | TRBV15 | CATSRDTGGNQPQHF | TGTGCCACCAGCAGAGATACAGGGGGCAATCAGCCCCAGCATTTT
. | TRBJ1-1 | TRBD1 | TRBV15 | CATSRLSQRRDRGQLNTEAFF | TGTGCCACCAGCAGACTCTCCCAACGCCGGGACAGGGGGCAATTGAACACTGAAGCTTTCTTT
once | TRBJ1-2 | . | TRBV7-9 | CASTDWVGGYTF | TGTGCCAGCACCGATTGGGTAGGAGGCTACACCTTC
. | TRBJ1-3 | . | TRBV9 | CASSVEGDSGNTIYF | TGTGCCAGCAGCGTAGAGGGGGACTCTGGAAACACCATATATTTT
once | TRBJ2-2 | . | TRBV12-3/TRBV12-4 | CASSLGNTGELFF | TGTGCCAGCAGTTTGGGGAACACCGGGGAGCTGTTTTTT
. | TRBJ2-2 | TRBD2 | TRBV6-6 | CASSQLAGPTNTGELFF | TGTGCCAGCAGTCAACTAGCGGGGCCGACGAACACCGGGGAGCTGTTTTTT
. | TRBJ2-1 | . | TRBV30 | CAWRPSYNEQFF | TGTGCCTGGAGGCCCTCCTACAATGAGCAGTTCTTC
. | TRBJ1-2 | . | TRBV7-2 | CASSLGPGNYGYTF | TGTGCCAGCAGCTTGGGACCAGGCAACTATGGCTACACCTTC
. | TRBJ2-5 | . | TRBV27 | CASSPWGPQETQYF | TGTGCCAGCAGCCCTTGGGGGCCACAAGAGACCCAGTACTTC
. | TRBJ2-5 | . | TRBV11-1 | CASSLGSSETQYF | TGTGCCAGCAGCTTAGGTAGTTCGGAGACCCAGTACTTC
. | TRBJ2-7 | . | TRBV13 | CASTTGPSSSYEQYF | TGTGCCAGCACCACCGGGCCCTCGAGCTCCTACGAGCAGTACTTC
. | TRBJ2-5 | . | TRBV11-2 | CASSLGAGQETQYF | TGTGCCAGCAGCTTAGGGGCTGGCCAAGAGACCCAGTACTTC
. | TRBJ2-7 | . | TRBV6-2/TRBV6-3 | CASSQSRYEQYF | TGTGCCAGCAGCCAGTCTAGGTACGAGCAGTACTTC
. | TRBJ1-6 | . | TRBV7-3 | CASSSDWRSPLHF | TGTGCCAGCAGCTCTGACTGGCGTTCACCCCTCCACTTT
. | TRBJ1-1 | . | TRBV11-3 | CASSTQGNTEAFF | TGTGCCAGCAGCACACAGGGGAACACTGAAGCTTTCTTT
. | TRBJ1-4 | . | TRBV18 | CASSPQRTRPDQLFF | TGTGCCAGCTCACCACAAAGGACTCGGCCCGATCAACTGTTTTTT
. | TRBJ1-2 | . | TRBV9 | CASSVDGRRGYTF | TGTGCCAGCAGCGTAGATGGGAGACGCGGCTACACCTTC
. | TRBJ2-7 | . | TRBV6-5 | CASSNRVTYEQYF | TGTGCCAGCAGTAACAGGGTGACCTACGAGCAGTACTTC
. | TRBJ2-3 | . | TRBV5-8 | CASSLWPQGDTDTQYF | TGTGCCAGCAGCTTGTGGCCGCAGGGAGACACAGATACGCAGTATTTT
. | TRBJ2-2 | TRBD2 | TRBV5-1 | CASSSLPVSGETGELFF | TGCGCCAGCAGCTCACTTCCCGTTAGCGGGGAGACCGGGGAGCTGTTTTTT
. | TRBJ1-2 | . | TRBV21-1 | CASSFKNPRGETYGYTF | TGTGCCAGCAGCTTCAAGAACCCCAGGGGAGAGACTTATGGCTACACCTTC
. | TRBJ1-1 | . | TRBV3-1/TRBV3-2 | CASSHGSLTTEAFF | TGTGCCAGCAGCCATGGGTCATTAACCACTGAAGCTTTCTTT
. | TRBJ1-2 | . | TRBV5-5 | CASSLRGRDYGYTF | TGTGCCAGCAGCTTGAGGGGAAGGGACTATGGCTACACCTTC
. | TRBJ2-7 | . | TRBV19 | CASSILAGVYEQYF | TGTGCCAGTAGTATACTAGCAGGGGTCTACGAGCAGTACTTC
few | TRBJ2-5 | . | TRBV6-6 | CASSYSGETQYF | TGTGCCAGCAGTTACTCGGGAGAGACCCAGTACTTC
. | TRBJ1-1 | . | TRBV25-1 | CASSVGVSNTEAFF | TGTGCCAGCAGTGTCGGGGTTTCGAACACTGAAGCTTTCTTT
. | TRBJ2-1 | . | TRBV13 | CASSARTGVYNEQFF | TGTGCCAGCAGTGCGAGGACGGGGGTTTACAATGAGCAGTTCTTC
. | TRBJ2-5 | TRBD2 | TRBV5-1 | CASSFGGETQYF | TGCGCCAGCAGCTTCGGGGGGGAGACCCAGTACTTC
. | TRBJ2-4 | . | TRBV7-2 | CASSFLGKGDALAKNIQYF | TGTGCCAGCAGCTTCCTCGGAAAGGGGGACGCTCTAGCCAAAAACATTCAGTACTTC
. | TRBJ2-3 | . | TRBV30 | CAWSVTIGDTQYF | TGTGCCTGGAGTGTAACCATCGGGGATACGCAGTATTTT
. | TRBJ1-4 | . | TRBV18 | CASSPQGSNEKLFF | TGTGCCAGCTCACCTCAAGGATCAAATGAAAAACTGTTTTTT
. | TRBJ1-1 | . | TRBV11-2 | CASSYRRGENTEAFF | TGTGCCAGCAGTTATAGGCGGGGGGAGAACACTGAAGCTTTCTTT
. | TRBJ2-7 | . | TRBV2 | CASRRQATYEQYF | TGTGCCAGCAGGCGGCAGGCCACCTACGAGCAGTACTTC
. | TRBJ2-7 | TRBD2 | TRBV19 | CASSIAAGDPYEQYF | TGTGCCAGTAGTATAGCTGCGGGGGACCCCTACGAGCAGTACTTC
. | TRBJ1-2 | . | TRBV11-2 | CASSSPGGAYGYTF | TGTGCCAGCAGCTCCCCCGGGGGGGCCTATGGCTACACCTTC
few | TRBJ2-2 | TRBD2 | TRBV10-3 | CAIKSTSGPTGTGELFF | TGTGCCATCAAATCGACTAGCGGCCCGACCGGCACCGGGGAGCTGTTTTTT
. | TRBJ2-7 | TRBD1 | TRBV27 | CASSPGTAPYEQYF | TGTGCCAGCAGCCCCGGGACAGCCCCGTACGAGCAGTACTTC